The following is a TCR beta chain sequence with its context. The record originates from a study of PD-L1 blockade in urothelial cancer. The CDR3 spans 16 residues. J was trimmed by 8 bases and V by 2 bases; bases with no gene match: 8. Germline-derived CDR1 and CDR2 are LNHDA and SQIVND (reference sequence). Only in-frame clones appear in the TCRdb table, and some are missing; sequencing was by immunoSEQ multiplex PCR. The data show tens of thousands of clones, around 80% seen once. Specimen: PBMCs, collected around atezolizumab (anti-PD-L1) treatment. This chain joins TRBV19 and TRBJ2-1; 11 nucleotides line up with TRBD1. The sequence was collected from a man between 65 and 79 years old with urothelial cancer. CDR3 protein: CASSIRRDRGRDEQFF. In nucleotides, the CDR3 is TGTGCCAGTAGTATACGCCGGGACAGGGGGAGGGATGAGCAGTTCTTC.